This T cell receptor beta chain was obtained from a study of T cell responses to AZD1222 COVID-19 vaccine. Broader study findings: Repertoires in all cases were sampled only once the peak T cell response had passed. There were mostly white British donors and more females than males, and clonal diversity was possibly underestimated.

Sequenced by immunoSEQ multiplex PCR; TCRdb stores in-frame clones only, minus some. The sample includes 90,000 to 110,000 clones, around 90% of them seen just once. The V gene end was trimmed by 4 bases and the J gene end by 7 bases; junction bases not matched to a gene: 7. This CDR3 is 12 amino acids long. The germline V gene encodes CDR1 GTSNPN and CDR2 SVGIG (reference sequence). About this clone itself: The antigen is undetermined.

The receptor's source is an adult in good health. The source material was peripheral blood, sampled on day 0 of MenACWY control vaccination. The chain has TRBV30 and TRBJ2-7; TRBD2 agrees at 7 bases. The CDR3 DNA sequence: TGTGCCTGGAATGGGGGGGGAGAAGAGCAGTACTTC. Residues: CAWNGGGEEQYF.